This passage covers 26 T cell receptor beta chains from one sample sequenced in a study of blood T cell repertoires in COVID-19. Profiled with immunoSEQ multiplex PCR; TCRdb holds only in-frame clones, not every one. Of around 140,000 clones in the sample, approximately 91% were seen once. The material sequenced was peripheral blood. The receptors derive from a man between 65 and 85 years old with acute or convalescent COVID-19.

This chain joins TRBV5-5 and TRBJ2-1; 10 bases line up with TRBD2. CDR3 length: 17 residues. Trimming cost V 4 bases and J 5 bases; bases outside gene matches: 12. The germline gives CDR1 SGHKS, CDR2 YYEKEE (reference sequence). This CDR3 is CASSKSAPLAGHNEQFF. In DNA, the CDR3 is TGTGCCAGCAGCAAATCTGCCCCACTAGCGGGACACAATGAGCAGTTCTTC.

V usage is TRBV10-1 and J usage is TRBJ1-6; a possible D gene is TRBD1 (6 bases). Trimming cost V 4 bases and J 10 bases, with 11 bases left between them. CDR1 is WNHNN, CDR2 SYGVQD, per germline (reference sequence). The length of the CDR3 is 13 residues. The CDR3, as DNA: TGCGCCAGCAGTGGACAGGTGAACTCACCCCTCCACTTT. Translated, it gives CASSGQVNSPLHF.

Regarding this clone: This sample also contains other DNA sequences that code for the same CDR3. The chain combines TRBV28 with TRBJ2-7; D possibly corresponds to TRBD1 (5 bases). The CDR3 runs to 13 residues. The germline CDR1 and CDR2 sequences are MDHEN and SYDVKM. Between the trimmed V and J ends, which lost 3 bases and 3 bases, there was a span of 9 bases. CDR3 loop: CASSLGQSYEQYF. The CDR3 DNA reads as TGTGCCAGCAGTTTGGGGCAGAGCTACGAGCAGTACTTC.

V gene TRBV29-1 combines with J gene TRBJ2-7; D possibly corresponds to TRBD1 (5 bases). This CDR3 comprises 13 residues. Germline values: CDR1 SQVTM, CDR2 ANQGSEA. V gave up 5 bases and J gave up 2 bases, with 13 bases separating them. DNA for the CDR3: TGCAGCGTTAGACAGAATTCCCCCTACGAGCAGTACTTC. Translation gives CSVRQNSPYEQYF.

This clone showed up just once. The V gene is TRBV5-5, the J gene TRBJ2-5; 8 bases map to TRBD2. The germline V gene has CDR1 SGHKS and CDR2 YYEKEE (reference sequence). The trim removed 2 bases at V and 3 bases at J, leaving 3 bases unmatched. The CDR3 consists of 14 residues. The CDR3 nucleotides read TGTGCCAGCAGCTTCGGGACTAGAAAAGAGACCCAGTACTTC. It is translated as CASSFGTRKETQYF.

The chain is built from TRBV3-1 (or the pseudogene TRBV3-2) and TRBJ2-7; 7 nucleotides match TRBD1. The CDR3 consists of 15 residues. CDR1 is LGHDT and CDR2 is YNNKEL in the germline V gene (reference sequence). V dropped 4 bases and J dropped 3; count of bases not matched to a gene: 9. CDR3 sequence: CASSPGQVGNYEQYF. Here the CDR3 DNA reads TGTGCCAGCAGCCCAGGACAGGTAGGTAACTACGAGCAGTACTTC.

As to this clone: One junction end disagrees with the germline gene, perhaps due to a read error. The chain carries TRBV28 and TRBJ1-2, with 10 bases that match TRBD1. Germline V CDR1 and CDR2: MDHEN, SYDVKM. The CDR3 covers 11 residues. CDR3 sequence reads: CASTPGQGKDF. The CDR3, as DNA: TGTGCCAGCACCCCGGGACAGGGGAAGGACTTC.

The chain couples TRBV5-1 to TRBJ1-2; 9 nucleotides align to TRBD1. CDR1 is SGHRS, CDR2 YFSETQ, per germline. The CDR3 is 15 residues long. With 4 bases clipped from V and 3 bases from J, the junction kept 7 bases outside the gene matches. This CDR3 reads CASSVDRGKDYGYTF. DNA of the CDR3: TGCGCCAGCAGCGTGGACAGGGGAAAGGACTATGGCTACACCTTC.

The chain links TRBV10-2 to TRBJ1-5, with D uncertain. V was pared by 1 base and J by 9 bases, with 7 bases between. CDR1 and CDR2 from the germline V gene are WSHSY and SAAADI. The CDR3 has 12 residues. CDR3: CASSEYNGPQHF. CDR3 nucleotides: TGCGCCAGCAGTGAGTACAATGGGCCCCAGCATTTT.

This chain links TRBV25-1 with TRBJ2-2, with D possibly matching TRBD2 (6 bases). CDR1 and CDR2 (germline): MGHDK, SYGVNS. Trimming took off 7 bases at V and 5 bases at J, with 14 bases between the two ends. There are 14 residues in the CDR3. The CDR3 nucleotides are TGTGCCAGCAACCCAGCGGGTTGGACCGGGGAGCTGTTTTTT. This encodes CASNPAGWTGELFF.

This sequence joins TRBV7-2 and TRBJ2-1; the match to TRBD2 covers 13 bases. The CDR3 totals 18 residues. After removal of 2 bases from V and 8 bases from J, the junction contained 12 bases not matched to a gene. From germline, CDR1 is SGHTA and CDR2 FQGNSA. The CDR3 loop is CASSLTPRLAGGQDEQFF. The CDR3 coding sequence is TGTGCCAGCAGCTTAACCCCGAGACTAGCGGGAGGTCAAGATGAGCAGTTCTTC.

V usage is TRBV28 and J usage is TRBJ2-3, with a possible D match to TRBD2 (6 bases). This CDR3 comprises 12 residues. V was cut by 3 bases and J by 9 bases, with 10 bases left in between. Germline V gene sequence: CDR1 MDHEN, CDR2 SYDVKM. The CDR3 sequence is CASSFWGDTQYF. The DNA for the CDR3 is TGTGCCAGCAGTTTCTGGGGGGACACGCAGTATTTT.

The chain combines TRBV5-1 with TRBJ1-2; weak D call: TRBD1 (5 bases). Germline CDR1 reads SGHRS; CDR2 reads YFSETQ. The CDR3 covers 15 residues. V lost 0 bases to trimming and J lost 8 bases, with 17 bases between them. CDR3 loop: CASSLASTAPGGYTF. The CDR3 nucleotides are TGCGCCAGCAGCTTGGCTTCGACAGCCCCTGGGGGCTACACCTTC.

The chain links TRBV19 to TRBJ2-3, with TRBD1 identical over 9 bases. CDR1 LNHDA and CDR2 SQIVND come from the germline V gene (reference sequence). Trimming cost V 4 bases and J 0 bases; bases outside gene matches: 2. The CDR3 length is 15 residues. As DNA, the CDR3 is TGTGCCAGTAGTACCGGGACAGGGAGCACAGATACGCAGTATTTT. This encodes CASSTGTGSTDTQYF.

The chain combines TRBV4-1 with TRBJ1-2; D remains ambiguous. Trimming cost V 2 bases and J 2 bases, with 9 bases left between them. Germline CDR1 MGHRA, CDR2 YSYEKL. The CDR3 loop spans 14 amino acids. The CDR3 sequence is CASSQPTRNYGYTF. The CDR3 DNA reads TGCGCCAGCAGCCAACCGACACGAAACTATGGCTACACCTTC.

This rearrangement joins TRBV30 to TRBJ1-6, with a possible D match to TRBD1 (5 bases). The CDR3 loop spans 15 amino acids. The germline V gene encodes CDR1 GTSNPN and CDR2 SVGIG (reference sequence). The V gene lost 5 bases and the J gene lost 1 base, with 12 bases spanning the gap. CDR3 region: CAWDKGESYNSPLHF. The CDR3 nucleotides are TGTGCCTGGGATAAAGGGGAATCCTATAATTCACCCCTCCACTTT.

The J gene is TRBJ2-5, the V gene TRBV5-6; possible D gene TRBD1, 6 bases. This CDR3 is 13 amino acids long. Between the trimmed V and J ends, which lost 4 bases and 6 bases, there was a span of 13 bases. Germline lookup yields CDR1 SGHDT and CDR2 YYEEEE. CDR3 sequence: CASSPRTGQTQYF. As DNA, the CDR3 is TGTGCCAGCAGCCCCCGAACAGGGCAGACCCAGTACTTC.

The chain has TRBV5-1 and TRBJ1-4; D is possibly TRBD1 (5 bases). V was pared by 0 bases and J by 7 bases, with 10 bases between. The CDR3 runs to 14 residues. CDR1 and CDR2 (germline): SGHRS, YFSETQ. The CDR3 protein is CASSLEGVGEKLFF. The CDR3 coding sequence is TGCGCCAGCAGCTTGGAAGGGGTGGGTGAAAAACTGTTTTTT.

The rearrangement joins TRBV3-1 (or the pseudogene TRBV3-2) to TRBJ1-4; 10 nucleotides align to TRBD1. Unmatched junction bases numbered 6, after V lost 3 bases and J lost 8 bases. CDR1 and CDR2 from the germline V gene are LGHDT and YNNKEL (reference sequence). The CDR3 covers 15 residues. The CDR3 bases are TGTGCCAGCAGCCACAGACAGGGGGCGGAGGAAAAACTGTTTTTT. This sequence encodes CASSHRQGAEEKLFF.

The chain recombines TRBV6-1 with TRBJ1-6, with D hard to call. Germline CDR1 reads MNHNS; CDR2 reads SASEGT. With 3 bases removed from V and 7 bases from J, the gap between germline ends came to 16 bases. The CDR3 loop spans 16 amino acids. The chain's CDR3 is CASSEIPGVPNSPLHF. The CDR3 DNA reads TGTGCCAGCAGTGAGATCCCCGGGGTTCCGAATTCACCCCTCCACTTT.

The chain combines TRBV30 with TRBJ1-2; TRBD1 matches 9 bases. Germline CDR1 is GTSNPN and CDR2 is SVGIG (reference sequence). V trimming: 5 bases; J trimming: 8 bases; junction bases outside the gene matches: 9. The length of the CDR3 is 13 residues. This CDR3 reads CAWGQQGARGYTF. The CDR3 DNA follows: TGTGCCTGGGGACAACAGGGGGCGCGGGGCTACACCTTC.

The chain has TRBV19 and TRBJ1-5; no definite D call. The CDR3 length is 15 residues. CDR1 is LNHDA, CDR2 SQIVND, per germline (reference sequence). The germline V and J ends were trimmed by 5 bases and 2 bases, with 13 bases remaining between them. CDR3 in DNA: TGTGCCAGTAGTCTGCCGGTGGCGGGCAATCAGCCCCAGCATTTT. This gives the protein CASSLPVAGNQPQHF.

The J gene is TRBJ2-5, the V gene TRBV28; TRBD2 matches at 7 bases. The trim removed 5 bases at V and 0 bases at J, leaving 6 bases unmatched. The CDR3 is 15 residues long. Germline-derived CDR1 and CDR2 are MDHEN and SYDVKM. CDR3 coding DNA: TGTGCCAGCAGTGACCGGACTAGATACCAAGAGACCCAGTACTTC. Encoded protein: CASSDRTRYQETQYF.

The chain is built from TRBV7-2 and TRBJ2-3; 8 positions agree with TRBD2. With 1 base clipped from V and 4 bases from J, the junction kept 1 base outside the gene matches. Germline V gene data show CDR1 as SGHTA and CDR2 as FQGNSA. The CDR3 runs 14 residues. The CDR3 is CASSLGAGADTQYF. DNA of the CDR3: TGTGCCAGCAGCTTAGGAGCGGGGGCAGATACGCAGTATTTT. The complete variable domain, with remaining parts taken from reference TRBV7-2 and TRBJ2-3, reads GAGVSQSPSNKVTEKGKDVELRCDPISGHTALYWYRQSLGQGLEFLIYFQGNSAPDKSGLPSDRFSAERTGGSVSTLTIQRTQQEDSAVYLCASSLGAGADTQYFGPGTRLTVL.

The gene calls are TRBV10-3 and TRBJ2-1; perhaps TRBD1 as D (5 bases). The CDR3 loop spans 17 amino acids. Germline lookup yields CDR1 ENHRY and CDR2 SYGVKD. The V end lost 0 bases, the J end lost 5 bases, and 17 bases lay between the germline ends. CDR3 in amino acids: CAISESIGKVGDNEQFF. The CDR3 DNA reads as TGTGCCATCAGTGAGTCGATTGGAAAGGTAGGGGACAATGAGCAGTTCTTC.

This chain connects TRBV5-1 to TRBJ1-1, with 8 bases matching TRBD1. V dropped 4 bases and J dropped 4; count of bases not matched to a gene: 6. The germline gives CDR1 SGHRS, CDR2 YFSETQ. The CDR3 loop spans 14 amino acids. CDR3: CASSQTGVSTEAFF. CDR3 DNA: TGCGCCAGCAGCCAGACAGGGGTGAGCACTGAAGCTTTCTTT.